The present T cell receptor beta chain was sequenced within a study of regulatory T cells in long-lasting Graves disease. Study results and caveats: Persistent disease showed a preference for TRBV28, TRBJ1-2 and TRBJ2-5.

Investigators prepared the TCR beta libraries by applying iRepertoire HTBI primers and Arm-PCR of CDR3 regions. Via MiXCR, TCRdb re-called the multiplex PCR reads, giving one row per CDR3 protein. The sample gives around 430,000 distinct CDR3 sequences, approximately 23% of which show up once; 10% to 15% is in the top ten. The sample's time point: persistent/refractory GD, antithyroid drugs over 5 years with positive TRAb. From PBMCs, RNA was extracted and then used to make the TCR library. One endocrinology department in Xi'an, China, was where patients came from. Germline assignment: CDR1 LGHNA and CDR2 YNFKEQ. The V end was cut by 5 bases, the J end by 0 bases, with 13 bases between. This CDR3 is built from 16 residues. This clonotype was seen more than once but under ten times. Its antigen is unknown.

The sequence came from a female donor with Graves disease. This material consisted of peripheral blood mononuclear cells (PBMCs), taken when the disease was refractory, from a patient treated with antithyroid drugs. J is TRBJ2-2 and V is TRBV4-2; the D gene is possibly TRBD2 (5 bases). Here the CDR3 reads CASSFAGKSNTGELFF. CDR3 bases: TGTGCCAGCAGCTTCGCGGGCAAATCGAACACCGGGGAGCTGTTTTTT.